This T cell receptor (beta chain) was obtained from a study of control samples from healthy donors and cancer patients. The ends were cut back, 2 bases at V and 1 base at J, with 9 bases in the middle. This CDR3 comprises 15 residues. Germline V CDR1 and CDR2: MNHEY, SVGAGI. Repertoires were generated with immunoSEQ multiplex PCR, while TCRdb's copy carries only in-frame clones and drops some. The sample has about 100,000 clones; 80% to 90% are singletons. Specimen: blood. This chain joins TRBV6-5 and TRBJ1-5; no reliable D call. This sequence was found in a young man in good health. The CDR3 sequence is CASSYQKGSNQPQHF. CDR3 DNA: TGTGCCAGCAGTTACCAAAAGGGCAGCAATCAGCCCCAGCATTTT.